The 22 T cell receptor beta chains given below trace back to one sample, sequenced in a study of T cell repertoires in cytomegalovirus infection. Their target antigens are unknown. TCRdb ran MiXCR on the reads and lists one entry per CDR3 protein. This sample carries approximately 730,000 distinct CDR3 sequences, roughly 30% of them seen once, and the ten largest clones take approximately 18%. The input for sequencing was cultured PBMCs, taken from culture after CMV antigen stimulation. The receptors were gathered from a human donor in good health (CMV status not recorded). Some clones in this sample may be carry-over from other donors' samples.

CDR3 amino acids: CASSPSWGNEKLFF. CDR3 DNA sequence: TGTGCCAGCAGCCCTTCCTGGGGCAATGAAAAACTGTTTTTT. J is TRBJ1-4 and V is TRBV27; TRBD1 might be the D (5 bases). The CDR3 runs 14 residues. Trimming pared 6 bases from V and 5 bases from J, leaving 13 bases between. The germline V gene encodes CDR1 MNHEY and CDR2 SMNVEV (reference sequence).

This clonotype was counted between two and nine times. This rearrangement joins TRBV12-3 or TRBV12-4 to TRBJ1-3; no reliable D call. The V gene lost 3 bases and the J gene lost 2 bases, with 8 bases spanning the gap. This CDR3 has 14 residues. CDR3 bases: TGTGCCAGCAGTTTCCCATTCCCTGGAAACACCATATATTTT. It is translated as CASSFPFPGNTIYF.

A few counts support this clonotype. The chain has TRBV20-1 and TRBJ2-3; TRBD2 matches 7 bases. This CDR3 contains 16 residues. J was trimmed by 2 bases and V by 2 bases; bases with no gene match: 10. Germline-derived CDR1 and CDR2 are DFQATT and SNEGSKA (reference sequence). This CDR3 is CSARRTGTTITDTQYF. The CDR3 coding sequence is TGCAGTGCTAGAAGAACCGGGACTACGATCACAGATACGCAGTATTTT.

V gene TRBV19 combines with J gene TRBJ2-1, with D hard to call. The CDR3 spans 12 residues. V lost 6 bases, J lost 5 bases, and 8 bases lay in between. Germline V CDR1 and CDR2: LNHDA, SQIVND (reference sequence). In DNA, the CDR3 is TGTGCCAGTAGGACCGTAGACAATGAGCAGTTCTTC. Translation: CASRTVDNEQFF.

This rearrangement joins TRBV5-8 to TRBJ1-2; D call uncertain. Germline assignment: CDR1 SGHTS and CDR2 YDEGEE. The CDR3 contains 16 residues. Trimming took 2 bases from V and 2 from J, leaving 16 bases between them. Here the CDR3 reads CASSFSPVGLNYGYTF. CDR3 DNA: TGTGCCAGCAGCTTCTCCCCCGTCGGGCTGAACTATGGCTACACCTTC.

The CDR3 is CASGKRGTGDPEQYF. Written as DNA, the CDR3 is TGTGCCAGCGGAAAAAGAGGGACAGGTGACCCCGAGCAGTACTTC. V usage is TRBV7-2 and J usage is TRBJ2-7; 8 nucleotides align to TRBD1. J lost 6 bases, V lost 8 bases, and 15 bases had no gene match. CDR1 SGHTA and CDR2 FQGNSA come from the germline V gene. This CDR3 spans 15 amino acids.

This chain links TRBV24-1 with TRBJ2-7; D is possibly TRBD1 (7 bases). This CDR3 is built from 12 residues. V was cut by 9 bases and J by 3 bases, with 11 bases left in between. Germline CDR1 is KGHDR and CDR2 is SFDVKD. Here the CDR3 reads CATQGGNYEQYF. Here the CDR3 DNA reads TGTGCCACCCAGGGGGGAAACTACGAGCAGTACTTC.

This clonotype was observed a handful of times. The genes are TRBV3-1 and TRBJ1-1; D is undetermined. The CDR3 has 13 amino acids. The ends were cut back, 8 bases at V and 2 bases at J, with 12 bases in the middle. CDR1 LGHDT and CDR2 YNNKEL come from the germline V gene (reference sequence). The CDR3 loop reads CASATSYNTEAFF. CDR3 sequence (DNA): TGTGCCAGCGCAACCTCGTATAACACTGAAGCTTTCTTT.

This clonotype was found a few times. This rearrangement joins TRBV28 to TRBJ2-3, with TRBD2 matching over 7 bases. Per the germline V gene, CDR1 is MDHEN and CDR2 is SYDVKM. CDR3 length equals 14 residues. Trimming at V came to 6 bases and at J to 4 bases, leaving 7 bases not matched to a gene. This chain's CDR3 is CASSPGTISDTQYF. CDR3 in DNA: TGTGCCAGCAGCCCAGGGACTATATCAGATACGCAGTATTTT.

The chain combines TRBV7-9 with TRBJ1-3, with a tentative D call TRBD1 (5 bases). CDR1 and CDR2 (germline): SEHNR, FQNEAQ (reference sequence). The ends were cut back, 5 bases at V and 4 bases at J, with 24 bases in the middle. The CDR3 is 18 amino acids. CDR3 nucleotide sequence: TGTGCCAGCAGCCCTAGCGGCAGGGTTCAATCGTCAGGAAACACCATATATTTT. It codes for CASSPSGRVQSSGNTIYF. The full variable domain, completed using reference TRBV7-9 and TRBJ1-3, is DTGVSQNPRHKITKRGQNVTFRCDPISEHNRLYWYRQTLGQGPEFLTYFQNEAQLEKSRLLSDRFSAERPKGSFSTLEIQRTEQGDSAMYLCASSPSGRVQSSGNTIYFGEGSWLTVV.

This clonotype was seen more than once but under ten times. The gene calls are TRBV5-6 and TRBJ2-1; 13 nucleotides match TRBD2. The V gene's germline CDR1 is SGHDT and CDR2 YYEEEE. This CDR3 spans 15 amino acids. Losses at the gene ends were 2 bases for V and 7 bases for J; bases not matched to a gene: 3. The CDR3 DNA reads TGTGCCAGCAGCTTTGGGACTAGCGGGATGAATGAGCAGTTCTTC. This translates into CASSFGTSGMNEQFF.

The rearrangement joins TRBV5-1 to TRBJ2-3; 11 bases are shared with TRBD2. Germline V gene data show CDR1 as SGHRS and CDR2 as YFSETQ. J was trimmed by 6 bases and V by 4 bases; bases with no gene match: 7. CDR3 length equals 15 residues. The DNA for the CDR3 is TGCGCCAGCAGCAAACTAGCGGGGGTTTTCGATACGCAGTATTTT. Protein product: CASSKLAGVFDTQYF.

In its sample, this clonotype was seen a few times. The V gene is TRBV28, the J gene TRBJ2-1; 7 bases align to TRBD2. Germline V gene data show CDR1 as MDHEN and CDR2 as SYDVKM. This CDR3 contains 14 residues. Germline trimming cut 7 bases from V and 4 bases from J; bases unmatched to any gene: 7. The CDR3 spells CASISEGGYNEQFF. The CDR3, as DNA: TGTGCCAGCATTTCAGAGGGAGGGTACAATGAGCAGTTCTTC. Full variable domain (outside the CDR3, taken from reference TRBV28 and TRBJ2-1): DVKVTQSSRYLVKRTGEKVFLECVQDMDHENMFWYRQDPGLGLRLIYFSYDVKMKEKGDIPEGYSVSREKKERFSLILESASTNQTSMYLCASISEGGYNEQFFGPGTRLTVL.

The chain has TRBV7-2 and TRBJ1-2, with TRBD1 matching over 9 bases. Per the germline V gene, CDR1 is SGHTA and CDR2 is FQGNSA. CDR3 length equals 15 residues. Unmatched junction bases numbered 11, after V lost 6 bases and J lost 6 bases. This chain's CDR3 is CASRSRQGGGHGYTF. For the CDR3, the DNA is TGTGCCAGCAGATCCCGACAGGGGGGGGGCCATGGCTACACCTTC. Variable domain in full (rest from reference TRBV7-2 and TRBJ1-2): GAGVSQSPSNKVTEKGKDVELRCDPISGHTALYWYRQSLGQGLEFLIYFQGNSAPDKSGLPSDRFSAERTGGSVSTLTIQRTQQEDSAVYLCASRSRQGGGHGYTFGSGTRLTVV.

The rearrangement joins TRBV19 to TRBJ2-2, with no clear D. The germline V and J ends were trimmed by 4 bases and 8 bases, with 14 bases remaining between them. The CDR3 totals 14 residues. CDR1 is LNHDA, CDR2 SQIVND, per germline (reference sequence). The CDR3 is CASSTGYKVGELFF. In DNA, the CDR3 is TGTGCCAGTAGTACAGGTTACAAAGTGGGGGAGCTGTTTTTT. Full variable domain (missing parts from reference TRBV19 and TRBJ2-2): DGGITQSPKYLFRKEGQNVTLSCEQNLNHDAMYWYRQDPGQGLRLIYYSQIVNDFQKGDIAEGYSVSREKKESFPLTVTSAQKNPTAFYLCASSTGYKVGELFFGEGSRLTVL.

In this sample, this clonotype turned up once. This chain joins TRBV6-5 and TRBJ2-2; D is uncertain. The CDR3 length is 14 residues. Looked up from germline, CDR1 is MNHEY and CDR2 is SVGAGI. V lost 2 bases and J lost 7, with 11 bases in between. The CDR3 nucleotides read TGTGCCAGCAGTTACGGTGGGATCAGCGGGGAGCTGTTTTTT. Translating it yields CASSYGGISGELFF.

This clonotype was recorded many times. V and J are TRBV7-2 and TRBJ1-6; no firm D call. Germline loops: CDR1 SGHTA, CDR2 FQGNSA. The CDR3 is 15 residues long. V was cut by 0 bases and J by 9 bases, with 12 bases left in between. The CDR3 region has the DNA TGTGCCAGCAGCTTAGCGGTGCAGCCCGGTTCACCCCTCCACTTT. Encoded protein: CASSLAVQPGSPLHF.

This clonotype has only a few counts. This chain joins TRBV7-2 and TRBJ2-7; 10 bases map to TRBD2. CDR1 SGHTA and CDR2 FQGNSA come from the germline V gene. Germline trimming cut 2 bases from V and 3 bases from J; bases unmatched to any gene: 1. The CDR3 is 14 amino acids. CDR3 bases: TGTGCCAGCAGCTTAACTAGCGGGATCTACGAGCAGTACTTC. Protein: CASSLTSGIYEQYF. Using reference TRBV7-2 and TRBJ2-7 for the parts outside the CDR3, the full variable domain is GAGVSQSPSNKVTEKGKDVELRCDPISGHTALYWYRQSLGQGLEFLIYFQGNSAPDKSGLPSDRFSAERTGGSVSTLTIQRTQQEDSAVYLCASSLTSGIYEQYFGPGTRLTVT.

This clonotype was seen a handful of times. The gene calls are TRBV7-2 and TRBJ2-7; D not certain. The germline V and J ends were trimmed by 1 base and 2 bases, with 15 bases remaining between them. The CDR3 sequence is 16 residues long. Per germline, CDR1 SGHTA and CDR2 FQGNSA. As DNA, the CDR3 is TGTGCCAGCAGCTTAGATTTTCTACGGGCCGCCTACGAGCAGTACTTC. As protein: CASSLDFLRAAYEQYF.

The chain couples TRBV20-1 to TRBJ1-5; 7 bases are shared with TRBD1. CDR1 is DFQATT, CDR2 SNEGSKA, per germline (reference sequence). The CDR3 is made up of 14 amino acids. V trimming: 3 bases; J trimming: 4 bases; junction bases outside the gene matches: 6. CDR3 sequence reads: CSASNRGMNQPQHF. The DNA for the CDR3 is TGCAGTGCTAGCAACAGGGGAATGAATCAGCCCCAGCATTTT.

This chain connects TRBV27 to TRBJ1-1, with unresolved D. CDR1 is MNHEY and CDR2 is SMNVEV in the germline V gene (reference sequence). V lost 1 base and J lost 6, with 15 bases in between. The CDR3 sequence is 15 residues long. Written as DNA, the CDR3 is TGTGCCAGCAGTTTATTGGCGGCGGGAGTCGCTGAAGCTTTCTTT. Residues: CASSLLAAGVAEAFF.

At least ten counts were recorded for this clonotype. The V call is TRBV7-8, the J call TRBJ2-1; 11 bases are a match to TRBD2. The germline gives CDR1 SGHVS, CDR2 FQNEAQ. The CDR3 has 15 residues. Trimming took 4 bases from V and 9 from J; bases not matched to a gene: 8. The CDR3 sequence is CASSYRLAGGAEQFF. The CDR3 DNA reads TGTGCCAGCAGCTACCGGCTAGCGGGGGGCGCTGAGCAGTTCTTC.